One TCR beta chain is described in this entry. Its antigen is undetermined. This entry belongs to a study of cytomegalovirus exposure and HLA in healthy donors. For the study at large: Inside one of the first data releases sat about 85 million unique TCRs taken from HLA-typed donors. Overall study results and limits: Cytomegalovirus status was reportedly diagnosed by the classifier with high specificity and sensitivity.

Germline CDR1 is ENHRY and CDR2 is SYGVKD. This CDR3 contains 10 residues. The V end lost 8 bases, the J end lost 3 bases, and 4 bases lay between the germline ends. PCR used 60 Vbeta primers and 13 Jbeta primers. Some clones are missing from TCRdb's copy, which holds only in-frame ones; the method was immunoSEQ multiplex PCR. The sample contains some 200,000 clones, around 84% of which appear only once. This TCR derives from a woman aged 18 to 35 in good health and CMV-seronegative. The chain has TRBV10-3 and TRBJ1-2; no firm D call. Sequenced: PBMCs. CDR3 nucleotide sequence: TGTGCCATCTTCTACTATGGCTACACCTTC. Its translation: CAIFYYGYTF.